This paragraph reports one T cell receptor (beta chain). Its target is not known. The sample belongs to a study of cytomegalovirus exposure and HLA in healthy donors. The length of the CDR3 is 14 residues. Germline assignment: CDR1 SNHLY and CDR2 FYNNEI. V lost 2 bases, J lost 2 bases, and 7 bases lay in between. Study conclusions and caveats: Researchers catalogued some 160 TCR beta chains as cytomegalovirus-associated. Some V segments, including TRBV6-2 and TRBV6-3, were excluded as indistinguishable. V- and J-gene trimming in TCR beta was tied to a missense DCLRE1C variant by an analysis performed later.

PCR used 60 Vbeta primers and 13 Jbeta primers. Assay used: immunoSEQ multiplex PCR; TCRdb lists only in-frame clones, some missing. Among about 190,000 clones listed, roughly 80% were seen once. The sequenced material came from PBMCs. The chain is built from TRBV2 and TRBJ1-5; D unresolved. The clonotype originates from a woman aged 18-35 years in good health and CMV-seronegative. This CDR3 reads CASSELGGNQPQHF. The CDR3 nucleotides are TGTGCCAGCAGTGAACTCGGTGGCAATCAGCCCCAGCATTTT.